This passage covers 2 T cell receptor beta chains from one sample sequenced in a study of somatic mutations in cytotoxic T cells in rheumatoid arthritis. The table came from immunoSEQ multiplex PCR; TCRdb's copy has only in-frame clones and leaves some out. The table lists about 19,000 clones, around four fifths of them singletons, with 28% in the top ten. Sequencing was performed on CD8+ T cells sorted from blood. The receptors were sampled from an adult with rheumatoid arthritis.

This CDR3 reads CASSVDAAYEQYF. The CDR3 DNA reads as TGTGCCAGCAGCGTCGACGCCGCCTACGAGCAGTACTTC. The V and J genes are TRBV5-6 and TRBJ2-7; D gene uncertain. This CDR3 contains 13 residues. The germline CDR1 and CDR2 sequences are SGHDT and YYEEEE. V lost 4 bases and J lost 2, with 10 bases in between.

The chain uses TRBV7-8 and TRBJ1-3; no firm D call. The V and J ends lost 1 base and 0 bases respectively, with 7 bases between them. The CDR3 sequence is 15 residues long. Germline CDR1 reads SGHVS; CDR2 reads FQNEAQ. DNA of the CDR3: TGTGCCAGCAGCTTAGGAGCCTTCTCTGGAAACACCATATATTTT. It encodes CASSLGAFSGNTIYF. The full variable domain, rest sourced from reference TRBV7-8 and TRBJ1-3, is GAGVSQSPRYKVAKRGQDVALRCDPISGHVSLFWYQQALGQGPEFLTYFQNEAQLDKSGLPSDRFFAERPEGSVSTLKIQRTQQEDSAVYLCASSLGAFSGNTIYFGEGSWLTVV.